The rows below give T cell receptor beta chains drawn from one sample of a study of shared clonotypes between healthy human individuals. Profiling relied on immunoSEQ multiplex PCR, and the TCRdb table lists in-frame clones only, not all of them. The sample has some 2.1 million clones, about 95% seen once. The sequencing input was naive CD8+ T cells sorted from blood. The receptors were gathered from a man between 18 and 35 years old in good health. CDR3s include the opening cysteine and the closing phenylalanine or tryptophan. D genes are given only for firm matches. Some rows mark clone size as missing; the rest say once, few, many or name a class of expanded clone.

d_call j_call clone_size v_call cdr3_nt cdr3_aa
TRBD2 TRBJ2-5 once TRBV10-3 TGTGCCATCAGGCCGACTAGCGAAGAGACCCAGTACTTC CAIRPTSEETQYF
. TRBJ2-6 . TRBV5-4 TGTGCCAGCAGCTTAAGGGGATCTGGGGCCAACGTCCTGACTTTC CASSLRGSGANVLTF
TRBD1 TRBJ2-7 . TRBV5-8 TGTGCCAGCAGCCTGGAAGGGACAGGGCTCGAGCAGTACTTC CASSLEGTGLEQYF
. TRBJ2-3 . TRBV29-1 TGCAGCGTTGGCAAAGGGTACACAGATACGCAGTATTTT CSVGKGYTDTQYF
. TRBJ2-1 . TRBV10-1 TGCGCCAGCAGTGACCCGTGGGGAGAACGGTTCTTC CASSDPWGERFF
. TRBJ1-5 . TRBV19 TGTGCCAGTAGTATCGGGGGACCGTATAGCAATCAGCCCCAGCATTTT CASSIGGPYSNQPQHF
. TRBJ2-7 once TRBV4-1 TGCGCCAGCAGCCAAGGACGGCAGGGCCCCTACGAGCAGTACTTC CASSQGRQGPYEQYF
. TRBJ1-5 once TRBV28 TGTGCCAGCAGTTTAGGGCAGAACAATCAGCCCCAGCATTTT CASSLGQNNQPQHF
TRBD2 TRBJ2-1 . TRBV6-4 TGTGCCAGCAGTTCAAGCGGGAGCTCCTACAATGAGCAGTTCTTC CASSSSGSSYNEQFF
. TRBJ2-5 . TRBV7-2 TGTGCCAGCAGCTTAGCGCAACAGCGAGAGACCCAGTACTTC CASSLAQQRETQYF
TRBD1 TRBJ2-5 . TRBV30 TGTGCCTGGAGCGCCGGGACAGGAGGGCAGACCCAGTACTTC CAWSAGTGGQTQYF
TRBD1 TRBJ2-1 . TRBV4-1 TGCGCCAGCAGCCGACCGACAGGGATAAACAATGAGCAGTTCTTC CASSRPTGINNEQFF
. TRBJ2-7 . TRBV5-1 TGCGCCAGCAGCCTCCCCGCCGACGGATACTCCTACGAGCAGTACTTC CASSLPADGYSYEQYF
TRBD2 TRBJ2-5 . TRBV9 TGTGCCAGCAGCGTAGTAGCGGGCCAAGAGACCCAGTACTTC CASSVVAGQETQYF
. TRBJ2-1 . TRBV7-9 TGTGCCAGCAGCTTAGGATGGGTATCCTACAATGAGCAGTTCTTC CASSLGWVSYNEQFF
. TRBJ2-5 . TRBV7-2 TGTGCCAGCAGCACCCGGGACATCGTGACAGAGACCCAGTACTTC CASSTRDIVTETQYF
. TRBJ1-2 . TRBV28 TGTGCCAGCAGTTTATTCTTACAGACCCTTGATGGCTACACCTTC CASSLFLQTLDGYTF
. TRBJ2-7 . TRBV4-3 TGCGCCAGCAGCCAAGAGAAGGAGACTAGGACCTACGAGCAGTACTTC CASSQEKETRTYEQYF
TRBD2 TRBJ2-2 . TRBV25-1 TGTGCCAGCAGTGTAGTAGCGGGAGTTGGCGGGGAGCTGTTTTTT CASSVVAGVGGELFF
. TRBJ2-3 . TRBV25-1 TGTGCCAGCAGTCCTATCGATCAGGGGCTCTCAGATACGCAGTATTTT CASSPIDQGLSDTQYF
. TRBJ1-2 . TRBV30 TGTGCCTGGAGCCCGGGGGTGGGAGGCTACACCTTC CAWSPGVGGYTF
. TRBJ2-7 . TRBV13 TGTGCCAGCAGCTTCACCAGCTCTCGTATCTCCTACGAGCAGTACTTC CASSFTSSRISYEQYF
. TRBJ2-1 . TRBV18 TGTGCCAGCTCACGACCCATTCGACGGGAGACCTACAATGAGCAGTTCTTC CASSRPIRRETYNEQFF
TRBD2 TRBJ2-1 . TRBV29-1 TGCAGCGGGGGACTAGCGGGAAATGGACCCCGCAATGAGCAGTTCTTC CSGGLAGNGPRNEQFF
TRBD1 TRBJ2-2 . TRBV5-6 TGTGCCAGCAGCCCCACACCTAGACAGGGGGCAAACACCGGGGAGCTGTTTTTT CASSPTPRQGANTGELFF
TRBD1 TRBJ2-5 . TRBV7-9 TGTGCCAGCAGCTCCAGACAGGGAGAGACCCAGTACTTC CASSSRQGETQYF
. TRBJ2-7 . TRBV9 TGTGCCAGCAGCATATCACAGGAATCACAACGCTACGAGCAGTACTTC CASSISQESQRYEQYF
. TRBJ2-1 . TRBV5-4 TGTGCCAGCAGCCCACAGGGCAATGAGCAGTTCTTC CASSPQGNEQFF
. TRBJ1-6 . TRBV6-5 TGTGCCAGCAGTCTCGGGGGGTCGGATTCACCCCTCCACTTT CASSLGGSDSPLHF
TRBD2 TRBJ2-3 once TRBV4-3 TGCGCCAGCAGCCAAGGGGCGGGAGACTATAAAGATACGCAGTATTTT CASSQGAGDYKDTQYF
. TRBJ2-6 . TRBV6-6 TGTGCCAGCAGCATCGACGGGTTTGGGGCCAACGTCCTGACTTTC CASSIDGFGANVLTF
. TRBJ2-2 . TRBV5-5 TGTGCCAGCAGCTTGTCGGGACCAACGAACACCGGGGAGCTGTTTTTT CASSLSGPTNTGELFF
TRBD1 TRBJ2-7 few TRBV5-6 TGTGCCAGCAGCCGGGACAGGGCATTCTACGAGCAGTACTTC CASSRDRAFYEQYF
. TRBJ2-7 . TRBV4-1 TGCGCCAGCAGCCAAGGGGTTAGCTACGAGCAGTACTTC CASSQGVSYEQYF
. TRBJ2-1 . TRBV6-5 TGTGCCAGCAGTTACTCGACCACCCTAAGTGAGCAGTTCTTC CASSYSTTLSEQFF
. TRBJ1-2 . TRBV7-9 TGTGCCAGCAGCTTAGCGCGAGGGGTTGACTATGGCTACACCTTC CASSLARGVDYGYTF
. TRBJ2-2 . TRBV2 TGTGCCAGCAGTGAAATCGTTCTTGAGACCGGGGAGCTGTTTTTT CASSEIVLETGELFF
TRBD1 TRBJ2-3 . TRBV4-3 TGCGCCAGCAGCCAAGGTACAGGGGGTTTGTCAGATACGCAGTATTTT CASSQGTGGLSDTQYF
. TRBJ1-5 . TRBV28 TGTGCCAGCAGTGCTGACGATAGCAATCAGCCCCAGCATTTT CASSADDSNQPQHF
. TRBJ2-3 . TRBV19 TGTGCCAGCAGTGGTGGGAGCACAGATACGCAGTATTTT CASSGGSTDTQYF
TRBD1 TRBJ2-5 . TRBV5-4 TGTGCCAGCAGCCAGGCCTTACAGGGGACAGAGACCCAGTACTTC CASSQALQGTETQYF
TRBD2 TRBJ2-6 . TRBV13 TGTGCCAGCAGCTTAGACGCGGGAGTGACCGGCCGAAGCTCTGGGGCCAACGTCCTGACTTTC CASSLDAGVTGRSSGANVLTF
TRBD1 TRBJ1-1 . TRBV29-1 TGCAGCGTTGGTGAGTGGGACAGAGGCAACACTGAAGCTTTCTTT CSVGEWDRGNTEAFF